Listed here are 3 T cell receptor beta chains from one sample, sequenced in a study of blood T cell repertoires in COVID-19. Data came from immunoSEQ multiplex PCR; TCRdb stores just in-frame clones and leaves some out. The data show 150,000 to 200,000 clones, 76% seen once. The sequencing input was PBMCs or T cells enriched from blood (not recorded which). These receptors were obtained from a woman aged 50 to 60 with acute COVID-19.

This clone turned up a few times. The chain couples TRBV12-3 or TRBV12-4 to TRBJ1-1; a weak D match, TRBD1 (5 bases). The V end was cut by 7 bases, the J end by 3 bases, with 12 bases between. This CDR3 has 13 residues. The CDR3 reads CASILGLYTEAFF. Here the CDR3 DNA reads TGTGCCAGCATCCTGGGGCTTTACACTGAAGCTTTCTTT.

The chain combines TRBV28 with TRBJ2-7; 9 nucleotides match TRBD1. V was clipped by 5 bases and J by 9 bases; unmatched bases: 5. The CDR3 contains 12 residues. CDR1 MDHEN and CDR2 SYDVKM come from the germline V gene. CDR3 region: CASSQQGARQYV. The CDR3 DNA sequence: TGTGCCAGCAGTCAACAGGGGGCGAGGCAGTACGTC.

This chain uses TRBV29-1 with TRBJ1-2, with 10 bases that match TRBD1. The V segment lost 5 bases and the J segment 4 bases; nucleotides outside the gene matches: 10. From germline, CDR1 is SQVTM and CDR2 ANQGSEA. The CDR3 has 15 residues. The DNA for the CDR3 is TGCAGCGTTACCGGGACAGGGGTCTTCGGCTATGGCTACACCTTC. It specifies CSVTGTGVFGYGYTF.